The 2 T cell receptor beta chains in this list originate from one sample, sequenced in a study of PD-L1 blockade in urothelial cancer. The table came from immunoSEQ multiplex PCR; TCRdb's copy has only in-frame clones and leaves some out. The sample holds 40,000 or so clones, 80% to 95% seen once. Time point in this sample: pretreatment peripheral blood. Specimen: PBMCs, collected around atezolizumab (anti-PD-L1) treatment. All receptors come from an older woman with urothelial cancer.

CDR3 amino acids: CAISSGQIHYGYTF. DNA for the CDR3: TGTGCCATCAGCAGCGGACAGATCCACTATGGCTACACCTTC. The chain recombines TRBV10-3 with TRBJ1-2; possible D gene TRBD1, 6 bases. This CDR3 comprises 14 residues. V was pared by 6 bases and J by 3 bases, with 14 bases between. Germline CDR1 and CDR2: ENHRY and SYGVKD.

This clone is medium-sized (0.01 to 0.1%) by share. J is TRBJ2-3 and V is TRBV28, with 9 nucleotides matching TRBD2. J lost 3 bases, V lost 7 bases, and 20 bases had no gene match. The CDR3 spans 19 residues. Germline CDR1 reads MDHEN; CDR2 reads SYDVKM. The CDR3 DNA follows: TGTGCCAGCACCAACGGGGCGGGAGGGCCCTCGACGAGAACAGATACGCAGTATTTT. This translates into CASTNGAGGPSTRTDTQYF.